A selection of T cell receptor beta chains follows, all from one sample in a study of CD8 T cells in ankylosing spondylitis. TCRdb recomputed calls from the 5' RACE reads with MiXCR, one row per CDR3 protein. The sample lists about 800,000 distinct CDR3 sequences, 10% to 15% occurring once. The sample taken for sequencing was blood, either unsorted or a sorted T cell fraction (not recorded which). These receptors were obtained from a male donor with ankylosing spondylitis. The CDR3 runs from the conserved cysteine through the conserved F or W. A D gene is named only where the DNA matches it firmly. Not all rows give a size; the values are once, few, many and, for expanded clones, a class.

CAISESGRGGNQPQHF | TGTGCCATCAGTGAGTCGGGCAGGGGAGGCAATCAGCCCCAGCATTTT | TRBJ1-5 | . | . | TRBV10-3
CASSLNSNSLNEQFF | TGTGCCAGCAGCTTAAACAGCAATAGCCTCAATGAGCAGTTCTTC | TRBJ2-1 | . | many | TRBV7-2
CASSGPRKTDTQYF | TGCGCCAGCTCTGGGCCTAGAAAAACAGATACGCAGTATTTT | TRBJ2-3 | . | . | TRBV4-3
CASRGDRTYNEQFF | TGTGCCAGCAGGGGGGACAGAACCTACAATGAGCAGTTCTTC | TRBJ2-1 | TRBD1 | many | TRBV28
CASSRPGLYGYTF | TGCGCCAGCAGCCGCCCGGGTCTCTATGGCTACACCTTC | TRBJ1-2 | . | . | TRBV4-3
CASSAGLAGIYEQYF | TGCGCCAGCAGCGCGGGACTAGCGGGCATCTACGAGCAGTACTTC | TRBJ2-7 | TRBD2 | many | TRBV5-1
CSAMVRGGGYTF | TGCAGTGCTATGGTCAGGGGAGGTGGCTACACCTTC | TRBJ1-2 | . | few | TRBV20-1
CATEGREETQYF | TGTGCCACCGAGGGAAGGGAAGAGACCCAGTACTTC | TRBJ2-5 | . | few | TRBV24-1
CANGQLPYQPQHF | TGTGCCAATGGACAACTCCCCTATCAGCCCCAGCATTTT | TRBJ1-5 | . | few | TRBV6-2/TRBV6-3
CASSPQANVLTF | TGTGCCAGCAGCCCTCAAGCCAACGTCCTGACTTTC | TRBJ2-6 | . | many | TRBV12-3/TRBV12-4
CASSSTWTYEQYF | TGTGCCAGCAGCTCCACGTGGACCTACGAGCAGTACTTC | TRBJ2-7 | . | . | TRBV7-9
CASSLVTGGAYNEQFF | TGTGCCAGCAGCTTAGTTACGGGGGGGGCCTACAATGAGCAGTTCTTC | TRBJ2-1 | TRBD2 | once | TRBV7-2
CAISESGQGSGELFF | TGTGCCATCAGTGAGTCAGGTCAGGGAAGCGGGGAGCTGTTTTTT | TRBJ2-2 | . | . | TRBV10-3
CASSLTRDGELGYTF | TGTGCCAGCAGCTTAACCCGGGACGGGGAGCTTGGCTACACCTTC | TRBJ1-2 | . | . | TRBV5-6
CSARGGGRAATGELFF | TGCAGTGCTAGAGGGGGTGGGAGAGCCGCGACCGGGGAGCTGTTTTTT | TRBJ2-2 | . | few | TRBV20-1
CATSGGPGRSSYEQYF | TGTGCCACCAGTGGGGGGCCGGGCAGGAGCTCCTACGAGCAGTACTTC | TRBJ2-7 | . | few | TRBV24-1
CASSFQGYYEQYF | TGCGCCAGCAGCTTTCAGGGTTACTACGAGCAGTACTTC | TRBJ2-7 | . | few | TRBV5-1
CASSPRASNIQYF | TGTGCCAGCAGTCCCCGGGCCTCAAACATTCAGTACTTC | TRBJ2-4 | . | few | TRBV6-1
CASTTEAEQPQHF | TGTGCCAGCACTACTGAGGCGGAGCAGCCCCAGCATTTT | TRBJ1-5 | . | once | TRBV7-2
CASSLSTGGASADTQYF | TGTGCCAGCAGCTTATCAACAGGGGGCGCGTCCGCAGATACGCAGTATTTT | TRBJ2-3 | TRBD1 | . | TRBV7-6
CSGAGRDSGNTIYF | TGCAGTGGTGCAGGAAGGGACTCTGGAAACACCATATATTTT | TRBJ1-3 | . | . | TRBV20-1
CASSLQDPRADTQYF | TGCGCCAGCAGCTTACAAGATCCCCGAGCAGATACGCAGTATTTT | TRBJ2-3 | . | . | TRBV5-1
CASSHDGTSELFF | TGTGCCAGCAGTCATGACGGAACGTCGGAACTGTTTTTT | TRBJ1-4 | . | few | TRBV2
CASSYSLGKVSGGIDQPQHF | TGTGCCAGCAGTTACTCGTTGGGCAAAGTGTCAGGGGGGATCGATCAGCCCCAGCATTTT | TRBJ1-5 | TRBD1 | few | TRBV6-2/TRBV6-3
CATSGSKAAGSDEQFF | TGTGCCACCAGTGGATCTAAGGCGGCAGGGTCAGATGAGCAGTTCTTC | TRBJ2-1 | . | . | TRBV24-1
CSVRTSGIYEQYF | TGCAGTGTCAGGACTAGCGGGATCTACGAGCAGTACTTC | TRBJ2-7 | TRBD2 | . | TRBV20-1
CASSYQVVSSYNEQFF | TGTGCCAGCAGTTACCAGGTGGTAAGCTCCTACAATGAGCAGTTCTTC | TRBJ2-1 | . | few | TRBV6-5
CASSLALWAGNTEAFF | TGTGCCAGCAGCTTGGCCCTCTGGGCGGGGAACACTGAAGCTTTCTTT | TRBJ1-1 | . | many | TRBV5-5